This TCR beta chain was captured by sequencing in a study of blood T cell repertoires in COVID-19. Sequencing used immunoSEQ multiplex PCR; TCRdb keeps in-frame clones, though not all of them. The sample contains 150,000 to 200,000 clones, about 84% of which appear only once. CDR3 length equals 14 residues. The V gene's germline CDR1 is SGHRS and CDR2 YFSETQ. The V and J ends lost 0 bases and 6 bases respectively, with 7 bases between them. Sequences were obtained from PBMCs or T cells enriched from blood (not recorded which). The TCR originated in a woman aged 25 to 39 who had recovered from COVID-19. The gene calls are TRBV5-1 and TRBJ1-6, with D unclear. This CDR3 is CASSLVTPNSPLHF. The DNA of the CDR3 is TGCGCCAGCAGCTTGGTGACACCTAATTCACCCCTCCACTTT.